One sample yielded the 10 T cell receptor beta chains listed below, sequenced in a study of blood T cell repertoires in COVID-19. TCRdb's table, derived via immunoSEQ multiplex PCR, lists solely in-frame clones and lacks some. The table records tens of thousands of clones, roughly 83% of them present only once. The sequenced sample was peripheral blood. Receptors were obtained from a man in his 70s with acute or convalescent COVID-19.

V gene TRBV24-1 combines with J gene TRBJ2-1, with 12 bases lining up with TRBD2. The ends lost 2 bases at V and 0 bases at J; junction bases unmatched: 10. Germline V CDR1 and CDR2: KGHDR, SFDVKD. This CDR3 is built from 20 residues. Here the CDR3 reads CATSDSTSGRQSISYNEQFF. The CDR3 DNA sequence: TGTGCCACCAGTGATTCGACTAGCGGGAGACAAAGTATCTCCTACAATGAGCAGTTCTTC.

CDR3 region: CALDRGYNEQFF. The CDR3 DNA follows: TGTGCCTTGGACAGGGGGTACAATGAGCAGTTCTTC. The chain has TRBV30 and TRBJ2-1; TRBD1 matches 10 bases. With 7 bases clipped from V and 4 bases from J, the junction kept 1 base outside the gene matches. Looked up from germline, CDR1 is GTSNPN and CDR2 is SVGIG (reference sequence). The CDR3 is made up of 12 amino acids.

The chain couples TRBV30 to TRBJ1-1, with 10 bases fitting TRBD1. The trim removed 5 bases at V and 5 bases at J, leaving 2 bases unmatched. CDR1 is GTSNPN, CDR2 SVGIG, per germline (reference sequence). The CDR3 length is 12 residues. Here the CDR3 reads CAWDRGPTEAFF. The CDR3 bases are TGTGCCTGGGACAGGGGGCCAACTGAAGCTTTCTTT.

The rearrangement joins TRBV19 to TRBJ2-4, with D unclear. V was pared by 1 base and J by 0 bases, with 10 bases between. CDR3 length: 16 amino acids. Germline V gene data show CDR1 as LNHDA and CDR2 as SQIVND (reference sequence). CDR3: CASSIGPRLAKNIQYF. The CDR3, as DNA: TGTGCCAGTAGTATAGGCCCGCGGCTAGCCAAAAACATTCAGTACTTC.

The genes are TRBV9 and TRBJ2-2, with D perhaps TRBD1 (5 bases). This CDR3 region has 16 residues. Trimming removed 0 bases at V and 5 bases at J, with 14 bases between. The V gene's germline CDR1 is SGDLS and CDR2 YYNGEE. The CDR3 region has the DNA TGTGCCAGCAGCGTAGCTCAGGGTCGGGCGACCGGGGAGCTGTTTTTT. Its protein product is CASSVAQGRATGELFF.

The genes are TRBV10-3 and TRBJ2-3; D might be TRBD2 (5 bases). With 7 bases removed from V and 2 bases from J, the gap between germline ends came to 13 bases. The CDR3 loop spans 14 amino acids. Germline V gene data show CDR1 as ENHRY and CDR2 as SYGVKD. Written as DNA, the CDR3 is TGTGCCATCACCCCGGGGTGGGACACAGATACGCAGTATTTT. Translation gives CAITPGWDTDTQYF.

V is TRBV7-8 and J is TRBJ2-7; 12 nucleotides agree with TRBD2. Unmatched junction bases numbered 9, after V lost 0 bases and J lost 3 bases. Germline CDR1 SGHVS, CDR2 FQNEAQ. This CDR3 spans 18 amino acids. The CDR3 coding sequence is TGTGCCAGCAGCTTAGCTGGCGTGACTAGCGGGAGACTCTACGAGCAGTACTTC. Its protein is CASSLAGVTSGRLYEQYF.

This sequence joins TRBV15 and TRBJ2-3; TRBD2 aligns across 13 bases. The CDR3 has 17 residues. Trimming took 1 base from V and 4 from J; bases not matched to a gene: 5. CDR1 is LNHNV, CDR2 YYDKDF, per germline (reference sequence). The DNA for the CDR3 is TGTGCCACCAGCAGAGCGGGACTAGCGGGGCGATCAGATACGCAGTATTTT. Translated: CATSRAGLAGRSDTQYF.

The CDR3 coding sequence is TGCGCCAGCAGCGGGGGTAGGACAGGGGCTATGAACACTGAAGCTTTCTTT. Translation gives CASSGGRTGAMNTEAFF. The chain links TRBV5-1 to TRBJ1-1; TRBD1 matches at 9 bases. V trimming: 4 bases; J trimming: 0 bases; junction bases outside the gene matches: 10. The germline V gene has CDR1 SGHRS and CDR2 YFSETQ. This CDR3 contains 17 residues.

The rearrangement links TRBV6-5 to TRBJ1-2; 7 positions agree with TRBD1. The CDR3 is 12 residues long. CDR1 MNHEY and CDR2 SVGAGI come from the germline V gene. Germline trimming cut 6 bases from V and 3 bases from J; bases unmatched to any gene: 1. CDR3 DNA: TGTGCCAGCAGGGGACAGTACTATGGCTACACCTTC. This encodes CASRGQYYGYTF.